This T cell receptor (beta chain) was identified during a study of CD8 T cells in ankylosing spondylitis. The CDR3 is 16 residues long. V gave up 1 base and J gave up 1 base, with 11 bases separating them. Germline CDR1 reads SGHTA; CDR2 reads FQGNSA. Of note for this clonotype: Its matching antigen is unknown.

Study-wide results and limits: Clones linked to disease, bearing a CD8+ phenotype, were relatively rare in peripheral blood. Seemingly distinctive of ankylosing spondylitis blood was a TCR beta motif formed by eight highly homologous variants. Significant enrichment of disease-linked clones was reportedly seen in matched ankylosing spondylitis synovial fluid. Reactive arthritis synovial fluid and blood were previously reported to contain some motif variants.

One entry per CDR3 protein results from TCRdb running MiXCR on the 5' RACE reads. This table has just over 150,000 distinct CDR3 sequences, 15% to 20% appearing once. The clonotype was recovered from a male donor with ankylosing spondylitis or in good health (not recorded which). The gene calls are TRBV7-2 and TRBJ1-3; weak D call: TRBD1 (6 bases). The sequencing sample was made of blood, either unsorted or a sorted T cell fraction (not recorded which). The CDR3 spells CASSLVDRPSGNTIYF. The DNA for the CDR3 is TGTGCCAGCAGCTTAGTGGACAGACCGTCTGGAAACACCATATATTTT. Variable domain in full (rest from reference TRBV7-2 and TRBJ1-3): GAGVSQSPSNKVTEKGKDVELRCDPISGHTALYWYRQSLGQGLEFLIYFQGNSAPDKSGLPSDRFSAERTGGSVSTLTIQRTQQEDSAVYLCASSLVDRPSGNTIYFGEGSWLTVV.